This is a list of T cell receptor beta chains from one sample in a study of T-cell memory formation after mild COVID-19. TCRdb reprocessed the 5' RACE reads via MiXCR and lists one record per CDR3 protein. In the table there are approximately 270,000 distinct CDR3 sequences, around 15% of which are singletons. Sequenced sample: PBMCs or a T cell subset sorted from them (not recorded which). All receptors derive from a man younger than 35 who had mild COVID-19 (a few samples of this study predate the infection). Cell type and time point are not known. Both conserved end residues are part of each CDR3. Each record gives: CDR3 DNA, CDR3 protein, clone size, J gene, D gene, V gene. A D gene is named only where the DNA matches it firmly. Where a row states a size, it is once, few, many or the class of an expanded clone; other rows omit it.

TGTGCCAGCAGCCCTTGGGCGGGGGCCAGCACAGATACGCAGTATTTT,CASSPWAGASTDTQYF,once,TRBJ2-3,-,TRBV14
TGCGCCAGCAGTGAAGAGGCCGGGGAGCTGTTTTTT,CASSEEAGELFF,few,TRBJ2-2,-,TRBV10-1
TGTGCCAGCTCAGTAAGCGGGCAAGAGACCCAGTACTTC,CASSVSGQETQYF,many,TRBJ2-5,-,TRBV18
TGTGCCAGCAGTTCGGAGCGGGGGTGGAATGAGCAGTTCTTC,CASSSERGWNEQFF,-,TRBJ2-1,TRBD2,TRBV6-5
TGTGCCAGCAGCTTGGACAGATTTTCGTATGGCTACACCTTC,CASSLDRFSYGYTF,-,TRBJ1-2,-,TRBV6-5
TGTGCCATCAGTGAGTCCATTGTGCTAGCAGTTGGCGGGGAGCTGTTTTTT,CAISESIVLAVGGELFF,few,TRBJ2-2,-,TRBV10-3
TGTGCTCCCGGGACAGGCATCTACGAGCAGTACTTC,CAPGTGIYEQYF,few,TRBJ2-7,TRBD1,TRBV24-1
TGTGCCAGCAGCCAGAGGGAGTCAAACTATGGCTACACCTTC,CASSQRESNYGYTF,-,TRBJ1-2,-,TRBV3-1
TGCGCCAGCAGCTTCTACAACAGGGCCGGGGAGCTGTTTTTT,CASSFYNRAGELFF,many,TRBJ2-2,-,TRBV5-1
TGCAGTGCGTCAGATCGGACAGGGAACTATGGCTACACCTTC,CSASDRTGNYGYTF,few,TRBJ1-2,TRBD1,TRBV20-1
TGCGCCAGCTTCCAGGGGGTGAACACCGGGGAGCTGTTTTTT,CASFQGVNTGELFF,-,TRBJ2-2,TRBD1,TRBV5-1
TGTGCCAGCAGTTACCGGGGGGAAGTCTTTCGTTTACCCCAGCATTTT,CASSYRGEVFRLPQHF,-,TRBJ1-5,-,TRBV6-2/TRBV6-3
TGCAGTGCTAGAGTTCGCGGGGGCAGCTCCTACAATGAGCAGTTCTTC,CSARVRGGSSYNEQFF,-,TRBJ2-1,-,TRBV20-1
TGCGCCAGCAGCCAAGAGGCGGGGGGGGTTCGAGAGCAGTTCTTC,CASSQEAGGVREQFF,-,TRBJ2-1,TRBD2,TRBV4-3
TGTGCCAGCAGTTTTCAGGGGGGCTATGGCTACACCTTC,CASSFQGGYGYTF,-,TRBJ1-2,TRBD1,TRBV28
TGTGCCAGCAGCGCGGGGACCGGGGAGCTGTTTTTT,CASSAGTGELFF,-,TRBJ2-2,-,TRBV7-3
TGCGCCAGCAGCCACCCGACAGGGCGGAATGAAAAACTGTTTTTT,CASSHPTGRNEKLFF,-,TRBJ1-4,TRBD1,TRBV4-1
TGTGCTAGTGGTTTGAGGGGCACTGAAGCTTTCTTT,CASGLRGTEAFF,few,TRBJ1-1,-,TRBV12-5
TGTGCCAGCAGCTTGGTGGCGAATGAGCAGTTCTTC,CASSLVANEQFF,many,TRBJ2-1,-,TRBV5-1
TGCGCCAGCAGCCTTGATTCGGGGGAGAATACGCAGTATTTT,CASSLDSGENTQYF,-,TRBJ2-3,-,TRBV5-1
TGTGCCAGCAGACTCAGGGGAGGCAATCAGCCCCAGCATTTT,CASRLRGGNQPQHF,few,TRBJ1-5,-,TRBV6-6
TGTGCCAGCCCACGGGTGGGTCCTAATCAGCCCCAGCATTTT,CASPRVGPNQPQHF,-,TRBJ1-5,-,TRBV21-1
TGTGCCAGCAGCTTAGTAGGGTTTTCCAATCAGCCCCAGCATTTT,CASSLVGFSNQPQHF,-,TRBJ1-5,-,TRBV7-2
TGTGCCAGCAGCGCCCCGGGGGCCGGTGGCACTGAAGCTTTCTTT,CASSAPGAGGTEAFF,few,TRBJ1-1,-,TRBV9
TGTGCCAGCTCACCAAGGTCCACAGTAAAGACAGAGTACAATGAGCAGTTCTTC,CASSPRSTVKTEYNEQFF,many,TRBJ2-1,-,TRBV18
TGTGCCAGCCATAGACCAGGACGAAACACTGAAGCTTTCTTT,CASHRPGRNTEAFF,-,TRBJ1-1,-,TRBV6-2/TRBV6-3
TGTGCCAGCAGCTTCCTCGGAGGGGGCGGCCAAGAGACCCAGTACTTC,CASSFLGGGGQETQYF,few,TRBJ2-5,-,TRBV11-2
TGCGCCAGCAGCTTGGAAACTGGGAGCTCCTATAATTCACCCCTCCACTTT,CASSLETGSSYNSPLHF,-,TRBJ1-6,-,TRBV5-1
TGTGCCAGCAGCTTGATCCAGGGGGATTTATATGGCTACACCTTC,CASSLIQGDLYGYTF,few,TRBJ1-2,TRBD1,TRBV5-5
TGTGCCAGCAGCTCCTCCGGGACTAGCGGGGGGGGTGAGCAGTTCTTC,CASSSSGTSGGGEQFF,few,TRBJ2-1,TRBD2,TRBV7-3
TGCGCCAGCAGTGAGTCGGGAGAGACCCAGTACTTC,CASSESGETQYF,many,TRBJ2-5,-,TRBV10-2
TGTGCCAGCAGTTCCCCCGGACTAGCGGGGCCCTACGAGCAGTACTTC,CASSSPGLAGPYEQYF,-,TRBJ2-7,TRBD2,TRBV6-6
TGTGCCAGCAGCAGAGGGGGACAGGTATACGAGCAGTACTTC,CASSRGGQVYEQYF,few,TRBJ2-7,TRBD1,TRBV6-2/TRBV6-3
TGTGCCAGCAGCTTAGTTACTTCGTCGCGGCGAACCGGGGGGGGCTACACCTTC,CASSLVTSSRRTGGGYTF,many,TRBJ1-2,-,TRBV7-2
TGTGCCATCAGCGAAGACAGGGGAGAGAATGAGCAGTTCTTC,CAISEDRGENEQFF,-,TRBJ2-1,TRBD1,TRBV10-3
TGTGCCAGCAGTTGGCTAGCGGGGGGGTCCGCTGAGCAGTTCTTC,CASSWLAGGSAEQFF,-,TRBJ2-1,TRBD2,TRBV6-5
TGCAGCGTTGTAAGGAATGGCTACACCTTC,CSVVRNGYTF,few,TRBJ1-2,-,TRBV29-1
TGTGCCAGCAGCTCGGGACTGGGCACAGATACGCAGTATTTT,CASSSGLGTDTQYF,many,TRBJ2-3,-,TRBV7-2
TGCGCCAGCAGCCCATTACGGCAGGGAGGGAATGAGCAGTTCTTC,CASSPLRQGGNEQFF,few,TRBJ2-1,TRBD2,TRBV4-3
TGTGCCAGCAGCTTAGCGAAGGGACGAGGCAATCAGCCCCAGCATTTT,CASSLAKGRGNQPQHF,-,TRBJ1-5,-,TRBV7-8
TGTGCCAGCAGCGTAAGCGGACAGGGTTATGGCTACACCTTC,CASSVSGQGYGYTF,few,TRBJ1-2,TRBD1,TRBV7-2
TGCGCCAGCAGCTTGAGCGGCGGCCACGCCACTGAAGCTTTCTTT,CASSLSGGHATEAFF,few,TRBJ1-1,-,TRBV5-1
TGTGCCAGCAGTGAATCTCGTGTCGGGACAGGGGATGAAAAACTGTTTTTT,CASSESRVGTGDEKLFF,-,TRBJ1-4,TRBD1,TRBV6-1
TGCAGTGCGTCCGGGACAGGGGGACATACTGAAGCTTTCTTT,CSASGTGGHTEAFF,few,TRBJ1-1,TRBD1,TRBV20-1
TGCGCCAGCAGCACTAACCGGGACTACCAAGAGACCCAGTACTTC,CASSTNRDYQETQYF,many,TRBJ2-5,-,TRBV5-1
TGTGCCAGCAGCCAAGAGAGAGGAGCCAGGACGGCAGATACGCAGTATTTT,CASSQERGARTADTQYF,-,TRBJ2-3,-,TRBV3-1
TGTGCCAGCAGCCAAGCCTCAAACACTGAAGCTTTCTTT,CASSQASNTEAFF,once,TRBJ1-1,-,TRBV14
TGTGCCAGCAGCCGCGTCGCGTTGGGCACTGAAGCTTTCTTT,CASSRVALGTEAFF,few,TRBJ1-1,-,TRBV7-2
TGTGCCAGCAGCTCGGGGGACATCAACGGCTACACCTTC,CASSSGDINGYTF,-,TRBJ1-2,-,TRBV7-3
TGCAGTGCTAGAGACAGGGTACGCTCGTACCGTGGAAACACCATATATTTT,CSARDRVRSYRGNTIYF,-,TRBJ1-3,-,TRBV20-1
TGTGCCAGCAGTTACTCGGTTATAGCGGGGGATTATGAGCAGTACTTC,CASSYSVIAGDYEQYF,-,TRBJ2-7,TRBD2,TRBV6-2/TRBV6-3
TGTGCCACCGGGAGGAGCTCTGGGGCCAACGTCCTGACTTTC,CATGRSSGANVLTF,-,TRBJ2-6,-,TRBV24-1
TGTGCCAGCAGTCTTCTTGGGGTAGATAACTATGGCTACACCTTC,CASSLLGVDNYGYTF,-,TRBJ1-2,-,TRBV12-3/TRBV12-4
TGTGCCAAAAAGACTAGCCGCGAGCAGTACTTC,CAKKTSREQYF,few,TRBJ2-7,TRBD2,TRBV12-3/TRBV12-4
TGTGCCAGCAGCTTAGAGGGCTCGACAGGGAGGGCCACAGATACGCAGTATTTT,CASSLEGSTGRATDTQYF,few,TRBJ2-3,-,TRBV13
TGCAGTGCTAGACATGACTCCTACGAGCAGTACTTC,CSARHDSYEQYF,few,TRBJ2-7,-,TRBV20-1
TGTGCCAGCAGCTTAGTCAGCGGAGGGAACTATGGCTACACCTTC,CASSLVSGGNYGYTF,-,TRBJ1-2,-,TRBV7-2
TGTGCCAGCAGCTTCGCCGGAGGCACTGAAGCTTTCTTT,CASSFAGGTEAFF,few,TRBJ1-1,-,TRBV7-9
TGCGCCAGCAGGGAAAGACAGGTCCAAGAGACCCAGTACTTC,CASRERQVQETQYF,-,TRBJ2-5,-,TRBV5-1